The clone carrying this TCR beta chain was counted only a few times. Its antigen is not known. These data are taken from a study of response to subunit inactivated influenza vaccine. The study's findings and limits: The authors put forward the suggestion that each seasonal influenza vaccination may bring in only a limited number of new T cells.

TCRdb redid the calling of the RT-PCR reads with MiXCR, one entry per CDR3 protein. The table lists 500,000 to 600,000 distinct CDR3 sequences, about 15% of them singletons. This receptor was obtained from a man between 50 and 75 years old who received an inactivated influenza vaccine. The sequencing here drew on CD4+ T cells sorted from PBMCs, taken less than 25 months after vaccination.

CDR3 DNA: TGTGCCAGCAGCTTAGCCTGGAACACCGGGGAGCTGTTTTTT. Translation: CASSLAWNTGELFF. The chain carries TRBV11-2 and TRBJ2-2; D is unclear. CDR3 size: 14 residues. V was clipped by 1 base and J by 1 base, with 4 bases between them. Germline CDR1 and CDR2: SGHAT and FQNNGV.